The subject of this entry is one T cell receptor (beta chain). This sample stems from a study of tumor-infiltrating lymphocytes in oesophageal squamous cell carcinoma. TCRdb processed the PCR reads anew with MiXCR; each CDR3 protein has one entry. In the table there are roughly 14,000 distinct CDR3 sequences, 46% of which are singletons. This receptor was obtained from a male donor with esophageal squamous cell carcinoma. The sequenced material came from blood.

CDR3 residues: CASSLPPGPQHF. DNA for the CDR3: TGTGCCAGCAGTTTACCCCCAGGACCCCAGCATTTT. The V gene is TRBV28, the J gene TRBJ1-5; D is uncertain. V was shortened by 2 bases and J by 10 bases, with 9 bases between the two germline ends. Looked up from germline, CDR1 is MDHEN and CDR2 is SYDVKM. This CDR3 has 12 amino acids.